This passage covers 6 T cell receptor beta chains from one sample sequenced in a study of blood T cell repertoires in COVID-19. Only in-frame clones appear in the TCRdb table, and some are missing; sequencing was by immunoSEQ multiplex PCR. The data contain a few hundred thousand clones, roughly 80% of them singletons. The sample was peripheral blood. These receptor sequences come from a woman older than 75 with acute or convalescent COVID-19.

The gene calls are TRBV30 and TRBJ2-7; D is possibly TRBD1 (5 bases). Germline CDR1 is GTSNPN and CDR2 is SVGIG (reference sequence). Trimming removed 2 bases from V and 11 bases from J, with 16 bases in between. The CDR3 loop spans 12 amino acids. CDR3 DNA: TGTGCCTGGAGTCACGTAAGGCAGGACAAGTACTTC. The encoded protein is CAWSHVRQDKYF.

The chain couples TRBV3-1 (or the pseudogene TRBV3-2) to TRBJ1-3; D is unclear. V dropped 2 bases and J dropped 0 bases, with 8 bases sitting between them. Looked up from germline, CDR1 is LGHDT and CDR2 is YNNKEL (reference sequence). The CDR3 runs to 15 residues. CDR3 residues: CASSQFSSSGNTIYF. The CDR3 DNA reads TGTGCCAGCAGCCAATTTAGTAGCTCTGGAAACACCATATATTTT.

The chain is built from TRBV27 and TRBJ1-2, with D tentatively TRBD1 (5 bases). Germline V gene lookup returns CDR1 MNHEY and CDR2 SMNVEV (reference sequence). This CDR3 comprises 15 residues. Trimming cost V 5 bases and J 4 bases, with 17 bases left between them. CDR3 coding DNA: TGTGCCAGCAGTCCGGGACTCCAGAGAGGCTATGGCTACACCTTC. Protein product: CASSPGLQRGYGYTF.

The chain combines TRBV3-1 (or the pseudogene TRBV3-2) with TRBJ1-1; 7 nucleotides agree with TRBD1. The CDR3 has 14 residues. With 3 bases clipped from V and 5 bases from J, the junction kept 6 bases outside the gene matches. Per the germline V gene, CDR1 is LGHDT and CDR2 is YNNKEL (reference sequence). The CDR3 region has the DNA TGTGCCAGCAGCCATCTAACAGGGGAGACTGAAGCTTTCTTT. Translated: CASSHLTGETEAFF.

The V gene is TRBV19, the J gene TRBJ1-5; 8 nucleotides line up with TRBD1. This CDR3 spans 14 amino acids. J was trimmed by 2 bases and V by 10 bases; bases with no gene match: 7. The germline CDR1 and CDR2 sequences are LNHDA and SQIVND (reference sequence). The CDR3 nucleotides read TGTGCCACAGGGCAGGGGGCCGGCAATCAGCCCCAGCATTTT. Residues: CATGQGAGNQPQHF.

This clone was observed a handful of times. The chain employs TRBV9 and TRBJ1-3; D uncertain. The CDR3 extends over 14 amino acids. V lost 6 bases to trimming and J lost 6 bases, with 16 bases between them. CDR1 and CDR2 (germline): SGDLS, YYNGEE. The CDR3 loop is CASKFGPGSNTIYF. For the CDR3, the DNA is TGTGCCAGCAAGTTTGGACCGGGATCAAACACCATATATTTT.